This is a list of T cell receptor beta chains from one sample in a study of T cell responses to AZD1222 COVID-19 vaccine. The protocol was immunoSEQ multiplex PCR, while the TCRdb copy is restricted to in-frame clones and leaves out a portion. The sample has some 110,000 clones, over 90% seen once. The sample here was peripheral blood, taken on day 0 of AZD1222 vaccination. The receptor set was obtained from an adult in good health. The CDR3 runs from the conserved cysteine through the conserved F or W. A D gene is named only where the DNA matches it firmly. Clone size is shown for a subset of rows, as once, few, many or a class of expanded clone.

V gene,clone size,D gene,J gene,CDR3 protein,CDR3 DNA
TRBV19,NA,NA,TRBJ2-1,CASSPLGNEQFF,TGTGCCAGCTCGCCGTTAGGGAATGAGCAGTTCTTC
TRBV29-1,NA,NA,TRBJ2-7,CSVDGGQLGGEQYF,TGCAGCGTTGATGGCGGGCAGTTGGGGGGAGAGCAGTACTTC
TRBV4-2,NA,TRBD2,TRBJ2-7,CASSQNPSGESDEQYF,TGTGCCAGCAGCCAAAACCCTAGCGGCGAATCTGACGAGCAGTACTTC
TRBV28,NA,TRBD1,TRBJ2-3,CASSTGTASTDTQYF,TGTGCCAGCAGCACCGGGACAGCTAGCACAGATACGCAGTATTTT
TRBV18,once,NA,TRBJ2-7,CASSDGTGREQYF,TGTGCCAGCTCAGACGGGACGGGGCGGGAGCAGTACTTC
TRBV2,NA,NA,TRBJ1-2,CASTSSRGGGGYTF,TGTGCCAGCACCTCCTCCCGCGGGGGGGGTGGCTACACCTTC
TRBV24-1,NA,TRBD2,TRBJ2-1,CATSDLVREGRGEQFF,TGTGCCACCAGTGATTTGGTGCGGGAGGGCCGTGGTGAGCAGTTCTTC
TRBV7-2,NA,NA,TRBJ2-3,CASSRPTLDTQYF,TGTGCCAGCAGCCGACCGACGCTCGATACGCAGTATTTT
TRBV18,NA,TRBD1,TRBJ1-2,CASSRGTGVNYGYTF,TGTGCCAGCTCACGCGGGACAGGAGTAAACTATGGCTACACCTTC
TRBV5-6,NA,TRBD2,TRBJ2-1,CASSLGEGGYNEQFF,TGTGCCAGCAGCTTGGGGGAGGGCGGGTACAATGAGCAGTTCTTC
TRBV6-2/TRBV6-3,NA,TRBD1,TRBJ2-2,CASSYSRQGRLPGELFF,TGTGCCAGCAGTTACTCTCGACAGGGGCGGCTTCCAGGGGAGCTGTTTTTT
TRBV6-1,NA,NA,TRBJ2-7,CASSKAQGMEYEQYF,TGTGCCAGCAGTAAAGCACAGGGTATGGAGTACGAGCAGTACTTC
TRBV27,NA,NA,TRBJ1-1,CASSFGAWDTEAFF,TGTGCCAGCAGTTTTGGAGCCTGGGACACTGAAGCTTTCTTT
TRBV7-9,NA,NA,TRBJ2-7,CASSELGNYEQYF,TGTGCCAGCAGCGAACTCGGGAACTACGAGCAGTACTTC
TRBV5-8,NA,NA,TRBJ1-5,CASSNGGRHQPQHF,TGTGCCAGCAGTAACGGGGGGAGGCATCAGCCCCAGCATTTT
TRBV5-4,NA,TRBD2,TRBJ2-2,CASSLLAGVTTGELFF,TGTGCCAGCAGCTTACTAGCGGGAGTTACTACCGGGGAGCTGTTTTTT
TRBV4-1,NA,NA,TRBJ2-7,CASSQEVSTVYEQYF,TGCGCCAGCAGCCAAGAGGTTTCGACAGTGTACGAGCAGTACTTC
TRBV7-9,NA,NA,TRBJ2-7,CASSSTGNEQYF,TGTGCCAGCAGCTCGACAGGAAATGAGCAGTACTTC
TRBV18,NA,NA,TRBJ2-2,CASSPRGPSHTGELFF,TGTGCCAGCTCACCACGAGGCCCTAGTCACACCGGGGAGCTGTTTTTT
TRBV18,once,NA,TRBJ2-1,CASSPPGGEQFF,TGTGCCAGCTCACCACCGGGGGGTGAGCAGTTCTTC
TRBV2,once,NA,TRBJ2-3,CASSELRSEPTDTQYF,TGTGCCAGCAGTGAATTGAGGTCTGAACCCACAGATACGCAGTATTTT
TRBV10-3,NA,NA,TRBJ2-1,CASSSGDEQFF,TGTGCCAGCTCAAGCGGAGATGAGCAGTTCTTC
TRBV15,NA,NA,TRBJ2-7,CATDDRSSMGEQYF,TGTGCCACCGACGACAGGTCCTCGATGGGCGAGCAGTACTTC
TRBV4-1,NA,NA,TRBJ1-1,CASSQEGSEAFF,TGCGCCAGCAGCCAAGAGGGCTCTGAAGCTTTCTTT
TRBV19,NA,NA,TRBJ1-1,CASTTRTAYDTEAFF,TGTGCCAGTACAACCCGGACAGCTTATGACACTGAAGCTTTCTTT
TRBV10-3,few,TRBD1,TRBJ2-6,CAINTDRNSGANVLTF,TGTGCCATCAATACGGACAGGAACTCTGGGGCCAACGTCCTGACTTTC
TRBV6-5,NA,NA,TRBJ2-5,CASNQGMGETQYF,TGTGCCAGCAACCAGGGTATGGGAGAGACCCAGTACTTC
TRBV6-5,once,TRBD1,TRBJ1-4,CASSPQTGANEKLFF,TGTGCCAGCAGCCCCCAGACAGGGGCTAATGAAAAACTGTTTTTT
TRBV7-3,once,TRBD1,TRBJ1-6,CASSIRDRGSPLHF,TGTGCCAGCAGCATCCGGGACAGGGGTTCACCCCTCCACTTT
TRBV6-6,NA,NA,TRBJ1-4,CASSYRPTEKLFF,TGTGCCAGCAGTTATCGACCGACTGAAAAACTGTTTTTT
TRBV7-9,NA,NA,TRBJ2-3,CASSPSLRFGTDTQYF,TGTGCCAGCAGCCCCAGTCTACGGTTTGGCACAGATACGCAGTATTTT
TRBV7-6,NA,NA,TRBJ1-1,CASSLMATGEAFF,TGTGCCAGCAGCTTAATGGCCACGGGGGAAGCTTTCTTT
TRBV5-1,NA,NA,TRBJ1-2,CASRIETNYGYTF,TGCGCCAGCAGAATCGAAACTAACTATGGCTACACCTTC
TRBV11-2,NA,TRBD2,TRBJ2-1,CASSLGAGGAYNEQFF,TGTGCCAGCAGCTTAGGCGCGGGAGGAGCTTACAATGAGCAGTTCTTC
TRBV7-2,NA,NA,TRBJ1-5,CASSPRTGTFSNQPQHF,TGTGCCAGCAGCCCCCGTACGGGGACATTCAGCAATCAGCCCCAGCATTTT
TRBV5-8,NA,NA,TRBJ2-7,CASSLGGVMDF,TGTGCCAGCAGCTTGGGAGGGGTTATGGACTTC
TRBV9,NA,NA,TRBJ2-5,CASSVAGHTRETQYF,TGTGCCAGCAGCGTAGCCGGGCATACCAGGGAGACCCAGTACTTC
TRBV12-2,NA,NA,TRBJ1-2,CASRIQGAKGYTF,TGTGCAAGTCGCATCCAGGGGGCAAAAGGCTACACCTTC
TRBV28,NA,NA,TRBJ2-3,CASSERGLDSTDTQYF,TGTGCCAGCAGTGAGAGGGGCTTAGACAGCACAGATACGCAGTATTTT
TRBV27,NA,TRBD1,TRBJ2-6,CASRSGQGAPGANVLTF,TGTGCCAGCAGATCCGGACAGGGGGCACCTGGGGCCAACGTCCTGACTTTC
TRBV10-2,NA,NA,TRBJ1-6,CASSSRLGDSPLHF,TGCGCCAGCAGTTCAAGACTCGGAGATTCACCCCTCCACTTT
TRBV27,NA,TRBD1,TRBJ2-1,CASSYPSPGGNEQFF,TGTGCCAGCAGTTACCCCTCCCCAGGGGGCAATGAGCAGTTCTTC
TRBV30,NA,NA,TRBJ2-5,CAWSVGGLQETQYF,TGTGCCTGGAGTGTCGGAGGGTTGCAGGAGACCCAGTACTTC
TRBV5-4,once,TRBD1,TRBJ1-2,CASSLEGARFYGYTF,TGTGCCAGCAGCTTAGAGGGGGCGAGATTCTATGGCTACACCTTC
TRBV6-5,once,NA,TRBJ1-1,CASSPYFGASEAFF,TGTGCCAGCAGTCCGTACTTCGGTGCAAGTGAAGCTTTCTTT
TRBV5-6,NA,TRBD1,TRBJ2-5,CASSRGRRETQYF,TGTGCCAGCAGCAGGGGGCGGAGGGAGACCCAGTACTTC
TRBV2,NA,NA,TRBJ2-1,CASRLKNEQFF,TGTGCCAGCAGATTAAAAAATGAGCAGTTCTTC
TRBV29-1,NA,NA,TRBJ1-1,CSVVIGFQEAFF,TGCAGCGTTGTAATTGGCTTCCAAGAAGCTTTCTTT
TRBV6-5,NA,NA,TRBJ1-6,CASSYAPNSPLHF,TGTGCCAGCAGTTACGCCCCAAATTCACCCCTCCACTTT
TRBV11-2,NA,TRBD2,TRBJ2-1,CASRLAGLLGEQFF,TGTGCCAGCAGACTAGCGGGATTGCTAGGGGAGCAGTTCTTC
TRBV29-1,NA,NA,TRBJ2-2,CSVKASNGELFF,TGCAGCGTTAAGGCTAGCAACGGGGAGCTGTTTTTT
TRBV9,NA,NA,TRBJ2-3,CASSVGFDAESTDTQYF,TGTGCCAGCAGCGTAGGATTCGACGCGGAGAGCACAGATACGCAGTATTTT
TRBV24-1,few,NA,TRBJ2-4,CATSDSKADKNIQYF,TGTGCCACCAGTGATTCAAAGGCCGATAAAAACATTCAGTACTTC
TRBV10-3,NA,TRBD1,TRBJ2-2,CAIRLGQGSGTGELFF,TGTGCCATCAGGCTCGGACAGGGGTCCGGCACCGGGGAGCTGTTTTTT
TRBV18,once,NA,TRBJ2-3,CASSPPEATDTQYF,TGTGCCAGCTCACCACCGGAGGCAACAGATACGCAGTATTTT
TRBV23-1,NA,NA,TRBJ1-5,CASSQCIRGKTQPQHF,TGCGCCAGCAGTCAATGTATCAGGGGCAAGACTCAGCCCCAGCATTTT
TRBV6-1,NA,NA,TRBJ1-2,CASSEDSNYGYTF,TGTGCCAGCAGTGAGGACAGCAACTATGGCTACACCTTC
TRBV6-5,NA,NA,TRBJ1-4,CASSRWKGEKLFF,TGTGCCAGCAGCCGATGGAAAGGTGAAAAACTGTTTTTT
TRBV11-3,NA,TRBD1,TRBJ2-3,CASSWDRGTDTQYF,TGTGCCAGCAGCTGGGACAGGGGGACAGATACGCAGTATTTT
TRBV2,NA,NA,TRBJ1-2,CAVSGSRGYTF,TGTGCCGTTTCGGGAAGCCGGGGCTACACCTTC